This T cell receptor (beta chain) was identified during a study of cytomegalovirus exposure and HLA in healthy donors. This clone turned up a few times. Its antigen is undetermined. Other DNA sequences from this sample encode an identical CDR3 as well. CDR1 and CDR2 (germline): SGHAT, FQNNGV. V trimming: 5 bases; J trimming: 2 bases; junction bases outside the gene matches: 3. CDR3 size: 13 residues. When sampled, the donors appeared nominally healthy, though they likely had unrecorded immune exposures. The PCR was carried out with 60 Vbeta primers and 13 Jbeta primers. TCRdb's table, derived via immunoSEQ multiplex PCR, lists solely in-frame clones and lacks some. The sample has some 170,000 clones; 65% to 75% are singletons. General study results and limits: Researchers catalogued about 160 TCR beta chains as cytomegalovirus-associated. The study assumed roughly uniform donor sequencing depth for presence/absence analyses. A classifier reportedly called cytomegalovirus status with high sensitivity and specificity.

The source of this sequence is a human donor in good health. The sequencing sample was made of PBMCs. The chain joins TRBV11-2 to TRBJ2-7, with 7 bases that match TRBD2. The CDR3 sequence is CASSPGLTYEQYF. The CDR3 bases are TGTGCCAGCAGCCCGGGACTAACCTACGAGCAGTACTTC.